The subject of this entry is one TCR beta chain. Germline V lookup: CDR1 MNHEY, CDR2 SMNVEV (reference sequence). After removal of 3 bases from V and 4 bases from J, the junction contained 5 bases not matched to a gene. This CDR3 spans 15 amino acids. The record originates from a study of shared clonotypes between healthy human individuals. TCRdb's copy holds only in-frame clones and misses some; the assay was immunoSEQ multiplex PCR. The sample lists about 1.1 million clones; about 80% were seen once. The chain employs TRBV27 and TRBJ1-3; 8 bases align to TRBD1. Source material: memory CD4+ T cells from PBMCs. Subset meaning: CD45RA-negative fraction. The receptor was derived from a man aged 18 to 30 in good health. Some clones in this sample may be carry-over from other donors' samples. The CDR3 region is CASSFGTGSGNTIYF. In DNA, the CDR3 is TGTGCCAGCAGTTTTGGGACAGGCTCGGGAAACACCATATATTTT.